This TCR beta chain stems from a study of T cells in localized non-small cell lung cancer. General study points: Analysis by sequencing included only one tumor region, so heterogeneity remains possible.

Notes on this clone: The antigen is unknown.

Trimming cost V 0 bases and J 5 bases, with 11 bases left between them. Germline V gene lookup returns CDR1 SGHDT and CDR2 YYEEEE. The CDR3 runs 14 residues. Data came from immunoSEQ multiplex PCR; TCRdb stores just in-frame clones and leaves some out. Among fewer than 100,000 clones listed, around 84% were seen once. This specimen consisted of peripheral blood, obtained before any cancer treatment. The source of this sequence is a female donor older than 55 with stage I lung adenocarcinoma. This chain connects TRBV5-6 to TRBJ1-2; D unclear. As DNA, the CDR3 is TGTGCCAGCAGCTTGGGCGGCCTACTGTATGGCTACACCTTC. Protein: CASSLGGLLYGYTF.